These 6 T cell receptor beta chains were sequenced from one sample in a study of cytomegalovirus exposure and HLA in healthy donors. The primer mix had 60 Vbeta and 13 Jbeta primers. Sequenced by immunoSEQ multiplex PCR; TCRdb stores in-frame clones only, minus some. The sample carries about 130,000 clones, around 83% recorded once. The sequenced sample consisted of PBMCs. These receptors originate from a girl aged 2 to 9 in good health and CMV-seronegative.

The rearrangement joins TRBV28 to TRBJ2-7; 9 bases align to TRBD2. Losses at the gene ends were 7 bases for V and 1 base for J; bases not matched to a gene: 8. CDR1 and CDR2 (germline): MDHEN, SYDVKM. This CDR3 has 15 amino acids. CDR3 nucleotide sequence: TGTGCCAGCAAGGGGCTGACTAGCGGTTCCTACGAGCAGTACTTC. Translating gives CASKGLTSGSYEQYF.

The chain joins TRBV29-1 to TRBJ2-7; 10 bases map to TRBD1. The germline gives CDR1 SQVTM, CDR2 ANQGSEA. The CDR3 sequence is 16 residues long. Trimming at V came to 6 bases and at J to 0 bases, leaving 11 bases not matched to a gene. The CDR3 sequence: CSVAGTGARFSYEQYF. Written as DNA, the CDR3 is TGCAGCGTCGCCGGGACAGGGGCTAGATTCTCCTACGAGCAGTACTTC.

The V call is TRBV9, the J call TRBJ2-5, with D possibly matching TRBD2 (6 bases). This CDR3 is built from 13 residues. The germline V gene has CDR1 SGDLS and CDR2 YYNGEE. Between the trimmed V and J ends, which lost 0 bases and 9 bases, there was a span of 12 bases. DNA of the CDR3: TGTGCCAGCAGCGTAGTAGCAGGCGGGGCCCAGTACTTC. The encoded protein is CASSVVAGGAQYF.

The chain joins TRBV5-1 to TRBJ2-3, with D possibly being TRBD2 (6 bases). The CDR3 spans 15 residues. Trimming removed 4 bases at V and 5 bases at J, with 17 bases between. Germline CDR1 is SGHRS and CDR2 is YFSETQ. The CDR3 DNA sequence: TGCGCCAGCAGCGCGGGGAGGAGTAAAAGAGATACGCAGTATTTT. It encodes CASSAGRSKRDTQYF. Based on the CDR3 plus reference TRBV5-1 and TRBJ2-3, the full variable domain is KAGVTQTPRYLIKTRGQQVTLSCSPISGHRSVSWYQQTPGQGLQFLFEYFSETQRNKGNFPGRFSGRQFSNSRSEMNVSTLELGDSALYLCASSAGRSKRDTQYFGPGTRLTVL.

The chain uses TRBV5-4 and TRBJ2-3; possible D gene TRBD1, 6 bases. This CDR3 has 16 residues. Germline V gene lookup returns CDR1 SGHNT and CDR2 YYREEE (reference sequence). The V and J ends lost 2 bases and 3 bases respectively, with 16 bases between them. CDR3 loop: CASSLGLNRETDTQYF. Here the CDR3 DNA reads TGTGCCAGCAGCTTAGGCCTCAACAGGGAGACAGATACGCAGTATTTT.

The V gene is TRBV30, the J gene TRBJ1-5, with D hard to call. This CDR3 contains 14 residues. In germline, CDR1 is GTSNPN, CDR2 SVGIG (reference sequence). Trimming took 3 bases from V and 1 from J, leaving 10 bases between them. CDR3 protein: CAWRRETSNQPQHF. The CDR3 coding sequence is TGTGCCTGGAGGCGAGAAACGAGCAATCAGCCCCAGCATTTT.